One sample yielded the 5 T cell receptor beta chains listed below, sequenced in a study of blood T cell repertoires in COVID-19. Clones were sequenced by immunoSEQ multiplex PCR, and TCRdb holds only the in-frame ones, with some missing. The sample includes about 200,000 clones, roughly 94% seen only once; the top ten take 0.76%. What was sequenced was peripheral blood. These receptors came from a man between 25 and 39 years old with COVID-19, enrolled during active disease.

This rearrangement joins TRBV6-2 or TRBV6-3 to TRBJ1-5, with TRBD1 identical over 8 bases. The ends lost 0 bases at V and 7 bases at J; junction bases unmatched: 11. Germline V gene sequence: CDR1 MNHEY, CDR2 SVGEGT. This CDR3 spans 17 amino acids. Here the CDR3 reads CASSYSWTGFSGQPQHF. The CDR3 bases are TGTGCCAGCAGTTACTCGTGGACAGGGTTTTCTGGGCAGCCCCAGCATTTT.

V and J are TRBV6-5 and TRBJ1-6; the D gene is possibly TRBD1 (6 bases). V lost 0 bases, J lost 4 bases, and 10 bases lay in between. The CDR3 length is 16 residues. Looked up from germline, CDR1 is MNHEY and CDR2 is SVGAGI. As DNA, the CDR3 is TGTGCCAGCAGTTACTCCCCGGGACAATATAATTCACCCCTCCACTTT. This sequence encodes CASSYSPGQYNSPLHF.

This clone was picked up one time. The rearrangement uses TRBV2 and TRBJ2-6; D gene uncertain. Germline V gives CDR1 SNHLY, CDR2 FYNNEI. CDR3 length equals 15 residues. Trimming left V 6 bases short and J 0 bases short, with 9 bases between. Here the CDR3 DNA reads TGTGCCAGCAGCGATACTGACTCTGGGGCCAACGTCCTGACTTTC. This codes for CASSDTDSGANVLTF. Looking up the rest from reference TRBV2 and TRBJ2-6 gives the full variable domain: EPEVTQTPSHQVTQMGQEVILRCVPISNHLYFYWYRQILGQKVEFLVSFYNNEISEKSEIFDDQFSVERPDGSNFTLKIRSTKLEDSAMYFCASSDTDSGANVLTFGAGSRLTVL.

This clone was found once. The rearrangement uses TRBV29-1 and TRBJ1-2; D call uncertain. Germline CDR1 is SQVTM and CDR2 is ANQGSEA. V shed 4 bases and J shed 2 bases, with 8 bases lying between them. The CDR3 has 12 residues. CDR3 sequence: CSVVQANYGYTF. The CDR3 DNA follows: TGCAGCGTTGTCCAGGCCAACTATGGCTACACCTTC.

V gene TRBV14 combines with J gene TRBJ2-7; 8 bases map to TRBD1. V was pared by 2 bases and J by 3 bases, with 6 bases of the junction left unmatched. Germline CDR1 reads SGHDN; CDR2 reads FVKESK. CDR3 length equals 15 residues. CDR3 sequence (DNA): TGTGCCAGCAGCCAAAACAGGGGGATCATCTACGAGCAGTACTTC. This gives the protein CASSQNRGIIYEQYF.